This TCR beta chain appears in the sequencing data of a study of neurological immune-mediated disorders. Study results and caveats: None of the CDR3 amino acid sequences of expanded clones recurred across subjects, suggesting private repertoires in all groups. The most TCR clonal expansion was seen in HTLV-1-associated myelopathy, whereas the least was seen in multiple sclerosis, below the level in healthy controls.

This clonotype was found many times. Its antigen is undetermined. This CDR3 is 14 amino acids long. The V end lost 1 base, the J end lost 5 bases, and 10 bases lay between the germline ends. Germline CDR1 reads KGHDR; CDR2 reads SFDVKD. 5'RACE with 10-nucleotide random UMIs generated the cDNA. TCRdb re-called the 5' RACE reads with MiXCR, one entry per CDR3 protein. In the table there are more than 25,000 distinct CDR3 sequences, about a sixth of which are singletons. Time point of the sample: technical triplicate 3. Sorted libraries used approximately 910,000 CD4+ or CD8+ T cells. The receptor was derived from a female donor with HTLV-1-associated myelopathy (HAM/TSP). This chain links TRBV24-1 with TRBJ2-5; D is unresolved. Sequencing was done on a sample of CD4+ T cells from blood. The CDR3 DNA reads as TGTGCCACCAGTGATTTACGATCAACGGAGACCCAGTACTTC. This codes for CATSDLRSTETQYF.